One sample yielded the 8 T cell receptor beta chains listed below, sequenced in a study of regulatory T cells in long-lasting Graves disease. Construction of TCR beta libraries relied on iRepertoire HTBI primers and on Arm-PCR targeting CDR3 regions. One entry per CDR3 protein, called by TCRdb with MiXCR from the multiplex PCR reads. Here the sample spans around 400,000 distinct CDR3 sequences, 14% to 15% being singletons. The time point denotes: newly diagnosed GD, antithyroid drugs for less than 3 months. The authors made the TCR library using RNA they extracted from PBMCs. The sample also formed part of further work on T cells in Graves' hyperthyroidism and ophthalmopathy.

Source: peripheral blood mononuclear cells (PBMCs), taken at new diagnosis, from a patient treated with antithyroid drugs. These TCRs come from a woman in her 40s with Graves disease.

Turning to this clonotype: A far larger clone differs by one base, so this is likely a read error. V is TRBV2 and J is TRBJ2-1; TRBD1 might be the D (5 bases). The CDR3 loop spans 12 amino acids. V was cut by 2 bases and J by 10 bases, with 9 bases left in between. The germline V gene encodes CDR1 SNHLY and CDR2 FYNNEI. Here the CDR3 DNA reads TGTGCCAGCAGTGAATTAGGGGTCGAGCAGTTCTTC. Encoded protein: CASSELGVEQFF. Full variable domain (missing parts from reference TRBV2 and TRBJ2-1): EPEVTQTPSHQVTQMGQEVILRCVPISNHLYFYWYRQILGQKVEFLVSFYNNEISEKSEIFDDQFSVERPDGSNFTLKIRSTKLEDSAMYFCASSELGVEQFFGPGTRLTVL.

This clonotype was counted ten times or more. The chain links TRBV11-2 to TRBJ2-1; TRBD2 matches at 13 bases. Germline V lookup: CDR1 SGHAT, CDR2 FQNNGV. This CDR3 region has 19 residues. V dropped 4 bases and J dropped 3; count of bases not matched to a gene: 12. The CDR3 here is CASSSLTSGRPWLYNEQFF. The CDR3 nucleotides read TGTGCCAGCAGCTCCTTGACTAGCGGGAGGCCCTGGCTCTACAATGAGCAGTTCTTC. The entire variable domain, with the rest obtained from reference TRBV11-2 and TRBJ2-1, is as follows: EAGVAQSPRYKIIEKRQSVAFWCNPISGHATLYWYQQILGQGPKLLIQFQNNGVVDDSQLPKDRFSAERLKGVDSTLKIQPAKLEDSAVYLCASSSLTSGRPWLYNEQFFGPGTRLTVL.

In its sample, this clonotype was seen many times. The chain combines TRBV11-2 with TRBJ2-7; 8 bases fit TRBD2. This CDR3 is 19 amino acids long. Trimming removed 1 base from V and 4 bases from J; junction bases left unmatched: 18. The germline CDR1 and CDR2 sequences are SGHAT and FQNNGV. CDR3 DNA sequence: TGTGCCAGCAGCTTAGTTTCCCCCTGGGGTAGCGGGGTAAAGTACGAGCAGTACTTC. Translating it yields CASSLVSPWGSGVKYEQYF.

This clonotype has just a few counts. V usage is TRBV4-3 and J usage is TRBJ2-7, with TRBD2 identical over 14 bases. The V segment lost 0 bases and the J segment 3 bases; nucleotides outside the gene matches: 4. Per the germline V gene, CDR1 is LGHNA and CDR2 is YSLEER. The CDR3 spans 17 residues. The CDR3 DNA reads TGCGCCAGCAGCCAAGACTTGGGACTAGCGGGAGTCTACGAGCAGTACTTC. Encoded protein: CASSQDLGLAGVYEQYF.

This clonotype was seen at least ten times. The rearrangement uses TRBV27 and TRBJ2-7, with 8 bases fitting TRBD1. The germline V gene encodes CDR1 MNHEY and CDR2 SMNVEV (reference sequence). CDR3 size: 14 residues. Germline trimming cut 6 bases from V and 1 base from J; bases unmatched to any gene: 5. This chain's CDR3 is CASSQGAISYEQYF. Written as DNA, the CDR3 is TGTGCCAGCAGCCAGGGGGCCATTTCCTACGAGCAGTACTTC.

This clonotype showed up many times. The chain employs TRBV10-3 and TRBJ1-1; D unclear. V lost 4 bases, J lost 7 bases, and 7 bases lay in between. Germline V gives CDR1 ENHRY, CDR2 SYGVKD. The CDR3 covers 11 residues. CDR3 residues: CAISGSGEAFF. The CDR3 DNA follows: TGTGCCATCAGTGGCTCCGGTGAAGCTTTCTTT.

The gene calls are TRBV24-1 and TRBJ2-5, with a weak D call TRBD1 (6 bases). The CDR3 contains 16 residues. Germline V CDR1 and CDR2: KGHDR, SFDVKD. Trimming stripped 2 bases from V and 0 bases from J, with 12 bases between. The CDR3 sequence is CATSDYGTTYQETQYF. The CDR3 bases are TGTGCCACCAGTGATTATGGGACAACGTACCAAGAGACCCAGTACTTC.

This clonotype showed up many times. This chain's CDR3 is CASSFMALAGVVYNEQFF. The CDR3, as DNA: TGTGCCAGCAGCTTTATGGCTCTAGCGGGAGTAGTCTACAATGAGCAGTTCTTC. The chain combines TRBV11-3 with TRBJ2-1, with 10 bases identical to TRBD2. Per germline, CDR1 SGHNT and CDR2 YENEEA. The CDR3 is 18 residues long. V was clipped by 3 bases and J by 3 bases; unmatched bases: 11.